Listed here are 11 T cell receptor beta chains from one sample, sequenced in a study of blood T cell repertoires in COVID-19. Generated by immunoSEQ multiplex PCR, the TCRdb table keeps only in-frame clones and is missing some. The data contain about 420,000 clones, approximately 90% of them seen just once; the ten biggest clones take up roughly 0.78%. Sequenced input: peripheral blood. The source is a man aged 18 to 30 with COVID-19, enrolled during active disease.

The chain links TRBV7-9 to TRBJ2-7; 12 positions match TRBD2. From germline, CDR1 is SEHNR and CDR2 FQNEAQ (reference sequence). The CDR3 sequence is 15 residues long. J lost 2 bases, V lost 5 bases, and 4 bases had no gene match. The CDR3 spells CASSRTSGDPYEQYF. The CDR3 coding sequence is TGTGCCAGCAGCCGGACTAGCGGGGATCCCTACGAGCAGTACTTC.

The gene calls are TRBV24-1 and TRBJ2-7, with TRBD1 identical over 12 bases. V lost 3 bases to trimming and J lost 4 bases; unmatched junction nucleotides: 6. Per germline, CDR1 KGHDR and CDR2 SFDVKD. This CDR3 region has 16 residues. The CDR3 sequence: CATSDGGQGALYEQYF. The CDR3 bases are TGTGCCACCAGTGATGGGGGACAGGGGGCACTATACGAGCAGTACTTC.

The chain links TRBV3-1 (or the pseudogene TRBV3-2) to TRBJ2-7; perhaps TRBD2 as D (6 bases). Trimming took 3 bases from V and 5 from J, leaving 14 bases between them. From germline, CDR1 is LGHDT and CDR2 YNNKEL (reference sequence). This CDR3 spans 14 amino acids. The CDR3 spells CASSHMFGGNEQYF. The CDR3 DNA reads TGTGCCAGCAGCCACATGTTCGGGGGTAACGAGCAGTACTTC.

This chain connects TRBV19 to TRBJ1-5; tentative D call: TRBD1 (5 bases). CDR1 is LNHDA and CDR2 is SQIVND in the germline V gene (reference sequence). V lost 6 bases and J lost 3, with 12 bases in between. CDR3 size: 14 residues. CDR3 protein: CASSTDRFNQPQHF. The CDR3 DNA is TGTGCCAGTAGCACAGACAGATTCAATCAGCCCCAGCATTTT.

V and J are TRBV24-1 and TRBJ2-1, with TRBD1 identical over 10 bases. Germline CDR1 is KGHDR and CDR2 is SFDVKD. The trim removed 7 bases at V and 10 bases at J, leaving 9 bases unmatched. The CDR3 spans 14 residues. CDR3 in amino acids: CATSSGTGVQEQFF. The CDR3 DNA sequence: TGTGCCACCAGCTCCGGGACAGGGGTTCAGGAGCAGTTCTTC.

The chain employs TRBV28 and TRBJ1-3; TRBD1 agrees at 8 bases. The V gene's germline CDR1 is MDHEN and CDR2 SYDVKM. The J segment lost 0 bases and the V segment lost 7 bases, leaving 5 bases of the junction unmatched. This CDR3 region has 15 residues. As DNA, the CDR3 is TGTGCCAGCACCCCACAGGGGGTCTCTGGAAACACCATATATTTT. This gives the protein CASTPQGVSGNTIYF.

V gene TRBV20-1 combines with J gene TRBJ2-1, with TRBD2 matching 10 bases. Trimming removed 3 bases from V and 5 bases from J; junction bases left unmatched: 7. CDR1 and CDR2 (germline): DFQATT, SNEGSKA (reference sequence). The CDR3 consists of 15 residues. The CDR3 here is CSASSGTSANNEQFF. The CDR3 DNA reads TGCAGTGCTAGTTCCGGGACTAGCGCGAACAATGAGCAGTTCTTC.

CDR3 protein: CASSESAGGRVDGYTF. DNA for the CDR3: TGTGCCAGCAGTGAAAGCGCAGGGGGCAGGGTAGATGGCTACACCTTC. This chain joins TRBV6-1 and TRBJ1-2; TRBD1 agrees at 8 bases. V lost 2 bases to trimming and J lost 6 bases; unmatched junction nucleotides: 11. In germline, CDR1 is MNHNS, CDR2 SASEGT. There are 16 residues in the CDR3.

The rearrangement joins TRBV12-5 to TRBJ2-7; the D gene is possibly TRBD2 (5 bases). The V gene's germline CDR1 is LGHNT and CDR2 FRNRAP. Trimming took 6 bases from V and 6 from J, leaving 15 bases between them. The CDR3 has 13 amino acids. The CDR3 DNA reads as TGTGCTAGTGGGACCCCCGGGGTAGGCGAGCAGTACTTC. Encoded protein: CASGTPGVGEQYF.

The J gene is TRBJ1-6, the V gene TRBV12-5, with D unresolved. Germline V gene data show CDR1 as LGHNT and CDR2 as FRNRAP. Trimming shortened V by 2 bases and J by 0 bases, and 17 bases separated the two germline ends. The CDR3 length is 19 residues. In DNA, the CDR3 is TGTGCTAGTGGTTTGCGAATGGCTGATCCAAGCTCCTATAATTCACCCCTCCACTTT. Its protein is CASGLRMADPSSYNSPLHF.

This chain joins TRBV7-9 and TRBJ1-5, with D perhaps TRBD1 (5 bases). The CDR3 contains 13 residues. Germline-derived CDR1 and CDR2 are SEHNR and FQNEAQ (reference sequence). V lost 5 bases, J lost 4 bases, and 9 bases lay in between. CDR3 nucleotides: TGTGCCAGCAGCAGGACAACTAATCAGCCCCAGCATTTT. Protein: CASSRTTNQPQHF.